This TCR beta chain was sequenced for a study of blood T cell repertoires in COVID-19. Across the study: From T cells, B-cell-depleted T cells, or PBMCs came the material, which was cDNA or gDNA.

Original handling: From reference gene primer amplification, estimates of nucleated cell counts were derived. The protocol was immunoSEQ multiplex PCR, while the TCRdb copy is restricted to in-frame clones and leaves out a portion. V and J calls and clone size are those listed in that table; D and trimming were worked out from the DNA. The profile shows tens of thousands of clones, about 80% of them singletons. CDR1 LNHDA and CDR2 SQIVND come from the germline V gene (reference sequence). Germline trimming cut 5 bases from V and 9 bases from J; bases unmatched to any gene: 12. This CDR3 is built from 15 residues.

This clonotype was obtained from a man in his fifties or sixties with acute or convalescent COVID-19. What was sequenced was peripheral blood. The chain has TRBV19 and TRBJ2-1; TRBD2 matches at 8 bases. The CDR3 DNA is TGTGCCAGTAGTGCGGGTAGCGGGATGATTAGTGAGCAGTTCTTC. This translates into CASSAGSGMISEQFF.